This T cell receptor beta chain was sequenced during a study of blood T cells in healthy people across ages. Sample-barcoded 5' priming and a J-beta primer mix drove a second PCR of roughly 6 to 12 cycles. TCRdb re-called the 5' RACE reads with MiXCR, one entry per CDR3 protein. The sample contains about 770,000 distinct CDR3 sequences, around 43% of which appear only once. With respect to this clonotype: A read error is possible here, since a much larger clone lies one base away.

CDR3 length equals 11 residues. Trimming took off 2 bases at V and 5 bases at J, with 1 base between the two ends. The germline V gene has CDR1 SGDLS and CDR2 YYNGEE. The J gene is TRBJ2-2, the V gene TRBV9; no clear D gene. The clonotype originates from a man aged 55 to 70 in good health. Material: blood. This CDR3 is CASSVTGELFF. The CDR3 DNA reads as TGTGCCAGCAGCGTTACCGGGGAGCTGTTTTTT.